This note documents a single TCR beta chain sequence. One end of the junction varies from germline; a read error may be responsible. The source of the sample is a study of OX40 agonist ivuxolimab in advanced cancers. At the level of the study: Patient treatment consisted of intravenous ivuxolimab administration every 2 weeks at 0.01 to 10 mg/kg. Enrollees could have had prior anti-PD-1, anti-PD-L1 or anti-CTLA-4 therapy, which over 35% had received. Among those treated, three patients had partial responses, one with hepatocellular carcinoma and two with cutaneous melanoma.

Blood samples were obtained at baseline, cycle 4 day 1, and cycle 7 day 1. The germline V gene has CDR1 SSHAT and CDR2 FNYEAQ (reference sequence). The CDR3 is 15 residues long. Clones were sequenced by immunoSEQ multiplex PCR, and TCRdb holds only the in-frame ones, with some missing. Altogether 75,000 to 100,000 clones are present, approximately 90% being singletons, with the ten largest covering approximately 2%. Sequenced material: CD4+ or CD8+ T cells sorted from blood, taken in a trial of the OX40 agonist ivuxolimab. This TCR came from an adult with an advanced solid tumor such as melanoma, head and neck, liver or kidney cancer. V gene TRBV7-7 combines with J gene TRBJ2-5; the D gene is possibly TRBD1 (5 bases). Here the CDR3 DNA reads TGTGCTAGCAGCTTAGGGTTAGGGGTTGGAGAGACCCAGTACTTC. Its translation: CASSLGLGVGETQYF. Complete variable domain (other parts from reference TRBV7-7 and TRBJ2-5): GAGVSQSPRYKVTKRGQDVTLRCDPISSHATLYWYQQALGQGPEFLTYFNYEAQPDKSGLPSDRFSAERPEGSISTLTIQRTEQRDSAMYRCASSLGLGVGETQYFGPGTRLLVL.